This TCR beta chain was identified during a study of shared clonotypes between healthy human individuals. Study results and limitations: Estimated clonotype richness was generally higher in naive than memory subsets. Some naive CD4 clonotypes, roughly 5%, turned up in common across four donors. Rarefaction showed sorted-subset sequencing was incomplete despite large depth.

Study processing details: ImmunoSEQ output lacked quality scores and full-length reads, limiting matched filtering. The method was immunoSEQ multiplex PCR; TCRdb's version includes in-frame clones alone and lacks a portion of them. V and J calls and clone size are given by that table; D and trimming were obtained from the DNA. The table has approximately 340,000 clones, around two thirds seen once. This CDR3 spans 14 amino acids. Per the germline V gene, CDR1 is SGHNT and CDR2 is YYREEE (reference sequence). Trimming took 2 bases from V and 9 from J; bases not matched to a gene: 8. This clone was observed a single time. Its target is unknown.

The rearrangement joins TRBV5-4 to TRBJ2-7, with 10 bases identical to TRBD1. The TCR originated in a man aged 25-45 years in good health. Sequencing was carried out using memory CD4+ T cells sorted from blood. Indicated subset: CD45RA-negative fraction. As DNA, the CDR3 is TGTGCCAGCAGCTTTACCGACAGGGGGCAAGCGCAGTACTTC. The encoded protein is CASSFTDRGQAQYF.